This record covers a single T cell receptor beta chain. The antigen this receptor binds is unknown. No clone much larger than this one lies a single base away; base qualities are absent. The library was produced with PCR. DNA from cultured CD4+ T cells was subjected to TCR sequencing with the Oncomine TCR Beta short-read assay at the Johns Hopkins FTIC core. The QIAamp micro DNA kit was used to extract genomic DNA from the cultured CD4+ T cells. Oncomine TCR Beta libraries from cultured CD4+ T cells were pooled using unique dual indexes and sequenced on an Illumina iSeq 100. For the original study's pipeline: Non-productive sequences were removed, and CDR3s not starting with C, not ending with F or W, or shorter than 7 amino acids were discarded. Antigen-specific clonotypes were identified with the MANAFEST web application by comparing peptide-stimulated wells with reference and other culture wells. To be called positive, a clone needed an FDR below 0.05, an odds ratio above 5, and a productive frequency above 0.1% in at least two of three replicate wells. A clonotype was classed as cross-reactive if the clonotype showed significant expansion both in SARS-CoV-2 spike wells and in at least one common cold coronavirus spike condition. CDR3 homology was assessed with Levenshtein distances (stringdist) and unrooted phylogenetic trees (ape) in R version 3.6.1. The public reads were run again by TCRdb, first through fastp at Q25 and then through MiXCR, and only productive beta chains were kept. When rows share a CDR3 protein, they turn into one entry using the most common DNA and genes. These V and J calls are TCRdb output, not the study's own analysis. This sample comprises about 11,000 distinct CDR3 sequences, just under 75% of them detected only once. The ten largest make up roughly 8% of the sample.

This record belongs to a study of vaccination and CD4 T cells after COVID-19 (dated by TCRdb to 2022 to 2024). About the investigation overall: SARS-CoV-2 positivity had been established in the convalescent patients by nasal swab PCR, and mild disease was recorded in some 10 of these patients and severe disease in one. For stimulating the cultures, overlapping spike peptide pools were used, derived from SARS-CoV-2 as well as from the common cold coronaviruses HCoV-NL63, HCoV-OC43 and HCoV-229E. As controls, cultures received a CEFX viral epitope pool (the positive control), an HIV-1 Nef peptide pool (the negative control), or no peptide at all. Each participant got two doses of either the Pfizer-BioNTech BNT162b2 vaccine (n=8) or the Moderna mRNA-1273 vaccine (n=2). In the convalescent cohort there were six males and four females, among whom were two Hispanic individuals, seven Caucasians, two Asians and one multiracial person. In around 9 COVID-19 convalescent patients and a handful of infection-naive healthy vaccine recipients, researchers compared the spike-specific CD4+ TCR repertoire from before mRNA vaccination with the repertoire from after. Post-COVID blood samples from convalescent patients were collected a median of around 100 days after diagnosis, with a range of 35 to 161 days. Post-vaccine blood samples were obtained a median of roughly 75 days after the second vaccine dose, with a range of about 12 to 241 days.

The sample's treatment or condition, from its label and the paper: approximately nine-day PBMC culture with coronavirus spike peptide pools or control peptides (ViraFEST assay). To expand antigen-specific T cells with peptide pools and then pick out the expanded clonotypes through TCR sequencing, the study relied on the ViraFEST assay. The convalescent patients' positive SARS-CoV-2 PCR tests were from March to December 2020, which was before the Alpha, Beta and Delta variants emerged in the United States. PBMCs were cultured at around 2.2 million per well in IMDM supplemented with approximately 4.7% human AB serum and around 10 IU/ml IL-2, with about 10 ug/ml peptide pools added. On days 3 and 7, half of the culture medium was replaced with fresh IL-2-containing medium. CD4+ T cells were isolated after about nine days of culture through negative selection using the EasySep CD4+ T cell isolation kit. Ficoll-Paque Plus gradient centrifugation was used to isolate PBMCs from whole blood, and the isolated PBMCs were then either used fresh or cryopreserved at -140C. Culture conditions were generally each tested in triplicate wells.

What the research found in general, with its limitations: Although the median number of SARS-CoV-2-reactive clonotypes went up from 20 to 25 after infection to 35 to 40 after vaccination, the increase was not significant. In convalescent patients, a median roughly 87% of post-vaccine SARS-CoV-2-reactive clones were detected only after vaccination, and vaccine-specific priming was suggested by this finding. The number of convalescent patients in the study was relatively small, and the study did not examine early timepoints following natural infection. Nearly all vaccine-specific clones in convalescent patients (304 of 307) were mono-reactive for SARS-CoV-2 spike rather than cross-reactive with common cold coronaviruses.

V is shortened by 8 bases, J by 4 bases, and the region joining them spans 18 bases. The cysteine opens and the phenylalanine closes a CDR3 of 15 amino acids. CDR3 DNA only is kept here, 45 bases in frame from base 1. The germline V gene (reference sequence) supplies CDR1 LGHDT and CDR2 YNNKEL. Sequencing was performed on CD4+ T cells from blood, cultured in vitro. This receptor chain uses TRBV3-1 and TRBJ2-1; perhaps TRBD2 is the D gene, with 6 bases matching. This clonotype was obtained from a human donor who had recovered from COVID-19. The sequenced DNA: TGTGCCAGCTCCTGTCTAGGGCGGGAATACAATGAGCAGTTCTTC. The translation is CASSCLGREYNEQFF.